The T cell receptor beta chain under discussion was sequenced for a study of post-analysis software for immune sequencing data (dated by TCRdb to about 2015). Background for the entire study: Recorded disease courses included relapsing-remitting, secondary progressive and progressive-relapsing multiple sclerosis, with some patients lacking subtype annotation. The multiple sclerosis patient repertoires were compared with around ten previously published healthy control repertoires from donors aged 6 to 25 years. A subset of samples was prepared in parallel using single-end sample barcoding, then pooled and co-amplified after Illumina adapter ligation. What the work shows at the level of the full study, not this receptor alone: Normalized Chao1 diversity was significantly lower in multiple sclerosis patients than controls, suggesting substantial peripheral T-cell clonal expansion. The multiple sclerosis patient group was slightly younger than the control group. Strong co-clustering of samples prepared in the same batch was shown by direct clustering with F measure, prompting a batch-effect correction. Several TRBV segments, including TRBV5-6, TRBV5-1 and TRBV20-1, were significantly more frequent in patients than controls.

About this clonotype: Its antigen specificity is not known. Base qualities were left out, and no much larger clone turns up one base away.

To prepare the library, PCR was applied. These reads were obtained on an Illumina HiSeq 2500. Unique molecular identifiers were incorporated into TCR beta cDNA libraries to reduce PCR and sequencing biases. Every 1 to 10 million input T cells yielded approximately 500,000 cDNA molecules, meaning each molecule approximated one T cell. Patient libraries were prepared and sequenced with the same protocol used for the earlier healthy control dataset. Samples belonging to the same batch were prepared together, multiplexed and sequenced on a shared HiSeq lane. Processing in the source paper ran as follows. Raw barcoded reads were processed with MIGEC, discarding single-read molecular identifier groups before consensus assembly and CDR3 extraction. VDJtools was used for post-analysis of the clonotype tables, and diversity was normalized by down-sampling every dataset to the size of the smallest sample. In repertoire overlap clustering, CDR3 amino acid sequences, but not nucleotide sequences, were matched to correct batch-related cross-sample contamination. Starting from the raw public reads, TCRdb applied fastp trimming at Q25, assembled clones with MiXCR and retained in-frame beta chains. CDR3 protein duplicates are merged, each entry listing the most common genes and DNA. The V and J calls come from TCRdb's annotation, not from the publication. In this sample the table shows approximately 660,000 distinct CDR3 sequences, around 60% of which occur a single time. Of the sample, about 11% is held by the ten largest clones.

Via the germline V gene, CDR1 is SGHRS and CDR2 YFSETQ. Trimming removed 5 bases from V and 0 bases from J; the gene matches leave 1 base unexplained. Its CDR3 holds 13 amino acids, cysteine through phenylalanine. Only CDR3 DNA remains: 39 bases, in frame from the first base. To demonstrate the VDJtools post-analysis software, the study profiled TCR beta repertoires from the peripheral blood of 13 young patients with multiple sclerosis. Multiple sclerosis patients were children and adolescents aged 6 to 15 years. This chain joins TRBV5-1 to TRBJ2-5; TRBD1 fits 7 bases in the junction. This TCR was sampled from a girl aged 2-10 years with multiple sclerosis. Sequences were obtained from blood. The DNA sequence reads TGCGCCAGCAGGACAGGGAACCAAGAGACCCAGTACTTC. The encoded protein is CASRTGNQETQYF.